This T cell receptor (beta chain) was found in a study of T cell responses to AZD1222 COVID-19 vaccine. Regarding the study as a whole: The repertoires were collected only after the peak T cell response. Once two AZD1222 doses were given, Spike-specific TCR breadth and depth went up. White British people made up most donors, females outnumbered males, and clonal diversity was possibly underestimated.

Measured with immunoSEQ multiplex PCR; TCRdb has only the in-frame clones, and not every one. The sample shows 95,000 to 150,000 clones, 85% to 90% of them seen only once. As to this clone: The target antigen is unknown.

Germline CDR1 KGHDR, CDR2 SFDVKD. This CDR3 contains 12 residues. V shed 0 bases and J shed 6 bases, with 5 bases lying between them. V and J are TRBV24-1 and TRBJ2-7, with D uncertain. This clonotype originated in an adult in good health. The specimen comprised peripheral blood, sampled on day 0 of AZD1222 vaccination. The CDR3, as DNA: TGTGCCACCAGTGATTTGGGGCGCGAGCAGTACTTC. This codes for CATSDLGREQYF.